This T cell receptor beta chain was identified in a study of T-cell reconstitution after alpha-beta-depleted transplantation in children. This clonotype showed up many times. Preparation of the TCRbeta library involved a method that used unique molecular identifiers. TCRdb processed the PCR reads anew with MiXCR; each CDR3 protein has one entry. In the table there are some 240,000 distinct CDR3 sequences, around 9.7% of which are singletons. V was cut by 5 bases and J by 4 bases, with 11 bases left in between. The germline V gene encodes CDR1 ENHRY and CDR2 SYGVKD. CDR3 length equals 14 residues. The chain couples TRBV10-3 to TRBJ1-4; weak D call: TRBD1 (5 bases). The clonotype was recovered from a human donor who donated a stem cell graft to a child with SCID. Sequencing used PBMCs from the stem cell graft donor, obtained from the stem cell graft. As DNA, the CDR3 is TGTGCCATCAGTCCCGGGACGGGTAATGAAAAACTGTTTTTT. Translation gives CAISPGTGNEKLFF.